There are many counts of the clone carrying this T cell receptor (beta chain). Antigen unknown. These data belong to a study of response to subunit inactivated influenza vaccine. Study-wide findings and caveats: Only a handful of new T cells, the authors suggested, are recruited with each seasonal influenza vaccination.

TCRdb processed the RT-PCR reads anew with MiXCR; each CDR3 protein has one entry. The sample includes 450,000 to 550,000 distinct CDR3 sequences, around 25% of them seen just once. V gave up 6 bases and J gave up 0 bases, with 11 bases separating them. The CDR3 loop spans 15 amino acids. Germline V gene sequence: CDR1 MNHNS, CDR2 SASEGT. Sequenced material: CD4+ T cells sorted from PBMCs, taken roughly 5 days after vaccination. This TCR was sampled from a man over 45 who received an inactivated influenza vaccine. The genes are TRBV6-1 and TRBJ2-2; D possibly corresponds to TRBD1 (6 bases). CDR3 nucleotides: TGTGCCAGCAGGAGACAGGTTCCGAACACCGGGGAGCTGTTTTTT. It translates to CASRRQVPNTGELFF.